A selection of T cell receptor beta chains follows, all from one sample in a study of shared clonotypes between healthy human individuals. TCRdb keeps only in-frame clones here, not all; method: immunoSEQ multiplex PCR. The sample shows some 2,100,000 clones, approximately 96% of them seen only once. Sequenced material: naive CD4+ T cells sorted from blood. These receptors originate from a man aged 18 to 30 in good health. The CDR3 runs from the conserved cysteine through the conserved F or W. Fields, in order: D gene, clone size, V gene, J gene, CDR3 protein, CDR3 DNA. D genes are given only for firm matches. Size values are once, few and many counts, or a class for expanded clones, and some rows have none.

NA	NA	TRBV5-4	TRBJ2-7	CASSLGGASSYEQYF	TGTGCCAGCAGCTTGGGAGGCGCTAGTAGTTACGAGCAGTACTTC
NA	NA	TRBV9	TRBJ2-5	CASSATGLTIQETQYF	TGTGCCAGCAGCGCTACGGGACTTACTATCCAAGAGACCCAGTACTTC
NA	NA	TRBV6-5	TRBJ1-1	CASSYSSQGVGTEAFF	TGTGCCAGCAGTTACTCTTCCCAGGGAGTAGGGACTGAAGCTTTCTTT
NA	NA	TRBV29-1	TRBJ2-7	CSVRGWGAVTYEQYF	TGCAGCGTGAGAGGGTGGGGAGCCGTCACCTACGAGCAGTACTTC
TRBD2	NA	TRBV13	TRBJ2-1	CASSPLAGAGNEQFF	TGTGCCAGCAGTCCACTAGCGGGAGCCGGCAATGAGCAGTTCTTC
NA	NA	TRBV6-6	TRBJ1-5	CASSYSGRPPQHF	TGTGCCAGCAGTTACTCCGGCAGACCACCCCAGCATTTT
NA	once	TRBV23-1	TRBJ1-1	CASSHRDFAFF	TGCGCCAGCAGTCACCGGGACTTTGCTTTCTTT
NA	NA	TRBV6-6	TRBJ2-7	CASMGGTEKGYEQYF	TGTGCCAGCATGGGAGGGACAGAAAAAGGCTACGAGCAGTACTTC
TRBD1	NA	TRBV5-1	TRBJ1-2	CASSYLTPGTGEGYGYTF	TGCGCCAGCAGTTATCTAACCCCGGGGACAGGGGAGGGCTATGGCTACACCTTC
NA	NA	TRBV11-1	TRBJ2-1	CASSARGWVNYNEQFF	TGTGCCAGCAGCGCCCGGGGGTGGGTGAACTACAATGAGCAGTTCTTC
NA	NA	TRBV29-1	TRBJ2-3	CSVDRTDTQYF	TGCAGCGTTGACCGTACAGATACGCAGTATTTT
NA	NA	TRBV2	TRBJ2-7	CASNLDVGPYEQYF	TGTGCCAGCAACCTCGACGTGGGCCCCTACGAGCAGTACTTC
TRBD1	NA	TRBV27	TRBJ2-1	CASSPVTGWLREQFF	TGTGCCAGCAGTCCCGTGACAGGGTGGTTGAGAGAGCAGTTCTTC
NA	NA	TRBV6-5	TRBJ2-7	CASSADRTEQYF	TGTGCCAGCAGCGCAGACAGAACCGAGCAGTACTTC